Listed below are T cell receptor beta chains from one sample, sequenced in a study of blood T cell repertoires in COVID-19. TCRdb's table, derived via immunoSEQ multiplex PCR, lists solely in-frame clones and lacks some. In the table there are 150,000 or so clones, 65% to 90% of which are singletons. The sequenced material came from peripheral blood. Receptors originate from a man aged 60 to 75 with acute or convalescent COVID-19. The CDR3 runs from the conserved cysteine through the conserved F or W. Each record gives: V gene, D gene, J gene, CDR3 length, clone size, CDR3 DNA, CDR3 protein. The D gene is left open where the match is weak. Not every row has a clone size; where given, it reads once, few, many or a size class.

V: TRBV12-3/TRBV12-4; D: -; J: TRBJ2-3; length: 12; size: -; DNA: TGTGCCAGCGGGAGATCCACAGATACGCAGTATTTT; CDR3: CASGRSTDTQYF
V: TRBV3-1/TRBV3-2; D: TRBD2; J: TRBJ2-5; length: 13; size: -; DNA: TGTGCCAGCACCGACGGGGGGGTGGAGACCCAGTACTTC; CDR3: CASTDGGVETQYF
V: TRBV28; D: -; J: TRBJ1-2; length: 15; size: -; DNA: TGTGCCAGCAGTTCCCAGGGGTTGGGGCTAGAAGGCTACACCTTC; CDR3: CASSSQGLGLEGYTF
V: TRBV5-5; D: -; J: TRBJ1-5; length: 15; size: -; DNA: TGTGCCAGCAGCTTGGAGGGGCAGCGAGGTCAGCCCCAGCATTTT; CDR3: CASSLEGQRGQPQHF
V: TRBV28; D: -; J: TRBJ2-2; length: 16; size: once; DNA: TGTGCCAGCAGTCCCTCCCAGGGGACCTTCTCCGGGGAGCTGTTTTTT; CDR3: CASSPSQGTFSGELFF
V: TRBV5-8; D: -; J: TRBJ2-3; length: 11; size: once; DNA: TGTGCCAGCAGCCTAGGAGATACGCAGTATTTT; CDR3: CASSLGDTQYF
V: TRBV2; D: TRBD1; J: TRBJ1-2; length: 14; size: few; DNA: TGTGCCAGCGGATCTCAGGGGGTATACTATGGCTACACCTTC; CDR3: CASGSQGVYYGYTF
V: TRBV7-9; D: TRBD2; J: TRBJ2-3; length: 17; size: -; DNA: TGTGCCAGCAGCCGGGGACTAGCGGGAGAAAGGACAGATACGCAGTATTTT; CDR3: CASSRGLAGERTDTQYF
V: TRBV6-5; D: TRBD1; J: TRBJ1-1; length: 13; size: -; DNA: TGTGCCAGCAGCCTAGGACAGGCCACTGAAGCTTTCTTT; CDR3: CASSLGQATEAFF
V: TRBV28; D: -; J: TRBJ2-7; length: 12; size: -; DNA: TGTGCCAGCAGCCTCGGAGCTTACGAGCAGTACTTC; CDR3: CASSLGAYEQYF
V: TRBV6-5; D: -; J: TRBJ1-5; length: 14; size: -; DNA: TGTGCCAGCAGCCCCCGAGGTAGCAATCAGCCCCAGCATTTT; CDR3: CASSPRGSNQPQHF
V: TRBV27; D: TRBD2; J: TRBJ2-1; length: 20; size: -; DNA: TGTGCCAGCAGTTTAAAGGCCCGTCCGGGACTAGCGGCGGGGTACAATGAGCAGTTCTTC; CDR3: CASSLKARPGLAAGYNEQFF
V: TRBV6-5; D: TRBD1; J: TRBJ2-2; length: 14; size: -; DNA: TGTGCCGTCAGACAGGGGACGAACACCGGGGAGCTGTTTTTT; CDR3: CAVRQGTNTGELFF
V: TRBV19; D: -; J: TRBJ1-1; length: 16; size: -; DNA: TGTGCCAGTAGTTCCTCCGGACAGAAAGGGGTCACTGAAGCTTTCTTT; CDR3: CASSSSGQKGVTEAFF
V: TRBV7-9; D: TRBD2; J: TRBJ2-3; length: 16; size: -; DNA: TGTGCCAGCAGCCAGGGACTAGCGGGAGATACAGATACGCAGTATTTT; CDR3: CASSQGLAGDTDTQYF
V: TRBV28; D: -; J: TRBJ2-3; length: 14; size: -; DNA: TGTGCCAGCAGAGGGCGGGTATACACAGATACGCAGTATTTT; CDR3: CASRGRVYTDTQYF
V: TRBV2; D: -; J: TRBJ2-3; length: 14; size: -; DNA: TGTGCCAGCAGTGTAGGGGCCTTCACAGATACGCAGTATTTT; CDR3: CASSVGAFTDTQYF
V: TRBV6-2/TRBV6-3; D: TRBD2; J: TRBJ2-7; length: 14; size: -; DNA: TGTGCCAGCACCCCAGCGGGAGGAAGGTACGAGCAGTACTTC; CDR3: CASTPAGGRYEQYF
V: TRBV10-2; D: -; J: TRBJ1-3; length: 14; size: few; DNA: TGCGCCAGCAGTAGGGGCCTCGACGGAAACACCATATATTTT; CDR3: CASSRGLDGNTIYF
V: TRBV19; D: -; J: TRBJ2-3; length: 13; size: -; DNA: TGTGCCAGTACCTCATGGGCGACAGATACGCAGTATTTT; CDR3: CASTSWATDTQYF
V: TRBV25-1; D: TRBD1; J: TRBJ1-1; length: 13; size: -; DNA: TGTGCCAGCAGTGCGACAGGGGCCACTGAAGCTTTCTTT; CDR3: CASSATGATEAFF
V: TRBV27; D: TRBD2; J: TRBJ2-7; length: 16; size: -; DNA: TGTGCCAGCAGTACCGCCAGCGGGAGCCGGCGGTCCGAGCAGTACTTC; CDR3: CASSTASGSRRSEQYF
V: TRBV12-3/TRBV12-4; D: -; J: TRBJ1-2; length: 13; size: -; DNA: TGTGCCAGCAGTTTGTCGCAGATCTATGGCTACACCTTC; CDR3: CASSLSQIYGYTF
V: TRBV6-5; D: -; J: TRBJ2-1; length: 15; size: -; DNA: TGTGCCAGCACCCTCCGGGACACTCCATCGAATGAGCAGTTCTTC; CDR3: CASTLRDTPSNEQFF
V: TRBV29-1; D: TRBD1; J: TRBJ1-3; length: 14; size: -; DNA: TGCAGCGGATCGACAGGGGCCTCTGGAAACACCATATATTTT; CDR3: CSGSTGASGNTIYF
V: TRBV2; D: -; J: TRBJ2-1; length: 14; size: -; DNA: TGTGCCAGCAGGCTAGTAATCTCCTACAATGAGCAGTTCTTC; CDR3: CASRLVISYNEQFF
V: TRBV18; D: -; J: TRBJ2-7; length: 15; size: -; DNA: TGTGCCAGCTCACCGGAGACCGGAATCTCCTACGAGCAGTACTTC; CDR3: CASSPETGISYEQYF
V: TRBV2; D: TRBD1; J: TRBJ2-2; length: 15; size: -; DNA: TGTGCCAGCAGTAGGGACAGAAAGAACACCGGGGAGCTGTTTTTT; CDR3: CASSRDRKNTGELFF
V: TRBV5-1; D: TRBD2; J: TRBJ2-5; length: 14; size: few; DNA: TGCGCCAGCAGCTTGGGGACTAGCGCGCAGACCCAGTACTTC; CDR3: CASSLGTSAQTQYF
V: TRBV2; D: -; J: TRBJ1-2; length: 12; size: -; DNA: TGTGCCAGCAGTGCCCTGGCCTATGGCTACACCTTC; CDR3: CASSALAYGYTF
V: TRBV18; D: TRBD2; J: TRBJ2-3; length: 17; size: -; DNA: TGTGCCAGCTCACCACGACCGGCTAGCGGGATCCCAGATACGCAGTATTTT; CDR3: CASSPRPASGIPDTQYF
V: TRBV29-1; D: TRBD1; J: TRBJ1-2; length: 13; size: -; DNA: TGCAGCGTTCGGGGACAGGGCAGTAATGGCTACACCTTC; CDR3: CSVRGQGSNGYTF
V: TRBV5-5; D: TRBD1; J: TRBJ1-6; length: 16; size: -; DNA: TGTGCCAGCAGCCGCCAGGCGGGGACAGGGGATTCACCCCTCCACTTT; CDR3: CASSRQAGTGDSPLHF
V: TRBV30; D: -; J: TRBJ1-5; length: 14; size: -; DNA: TGTGCCTGGAGTGCCGGGACTCCTAATCAGCCCCAGCATTTT; CDR3: CAWSAGTPNQPQHF
V: TRBV19; D: -; J: TRBJ2-2; length: 15; size: -; DNA: TGTGCCAGTAGGGACTCCGGGACAAACACCGGGGAGCTGTTTTTT; CDR3: CASRDSGTNTGELFF
V: TRBV7-9; D: TRBD1; J: TRBJ2-7; length: 17; size: -; DNA: TGTGCCAGCGTACCGGGACAGCTTATGGGATCCAGATACGAGCAGTACTTC; CDR3: CASVPGQLMGSRYEQYF
V: TRBV3-1/TRBV3-2; D: TRBD2; J: TRBJ2-7; length: 13; size: -; DNA: TGTGCCAGCAGCCCTGGGTCTAGCGGGCCATTGTACTTC; CDR3: CASSPGSSGPLYF
V: TRBV29-1; D: -; J: TRBJ2-3; length: 13; size: -; DNA: TGCAGCGTTGAACCGCGAGGCGCCGATACGCAGTATTTT; CDR3: CSVEPRGADTQYF
V: TRBV11-1; D: -; J: TRBJ1-1; length: 11; size: -; DNA: TGTGCCAGCAGCTCCGGGGGGGAAGCTTTCTTT; CDR3: CASSSGGEAFF
V: TRBV28; D: TRBD1; J: TRBJ1-6; length: 18; size: -; DNA: TGTGCCAGCAGTTCCGGACAGGACCCAAGCTCCTATAATTCACCCCTCCACTTT; CDR3: CASSSGQDPSSYNSPLHF
V: TRBV7-9; D: -; J: TRBJ1-4; length: 15; size: -; DNA: TGTGCCAGCAGCCCCGGAGGTGGAGTTAATGAAAAACTGTTTTTT; CDR3: CASSPGGGVNEKLFF
V: TRBV24-1; D: -; J: TRBJ1-5; length: 14; size: once; DNA: TGTGCCACTAGTAGGGGGTCCAGCAATCAGCCCCAGCATTTT; CDR3: CATSRGSSNQPQHF
V: TRBV28; D: -; J: TRBJ2-7; length: 16; size: -; DNA: TGTGCCAGCAGTTTCCAGGTCCCCCCGGGGAGCTACGAGCAGTACTTC; CDR3: CASSFQVPPGSYEQYF
V: TRBV18; D: -; J: TRBJ2-5; length: 16; size: -; DNA: TGTGCCAGCTCGCCTATTTGGGCGGGTGGGAAAGAGACCCAGTACTTC; CDR3: CASSPIWAGGKETQYF
V: TRBV27; D: -; J: TRBJ2-6; length: 16; size: -; DNA: TGTGCCAGCAGTTTATCGGCGGGGTCTGGGGCCAACGTCCTGACTTTC; CDR3: CASSLSAGSGANVLTF
V: TRBV27; D: TRBD1; J: TRBJ1-1; length: 13; size: -; DNA: TGTGCCAGCAGACCCGGGACAGGGGCAGAAGCTTTCTTT; CDR3: CASRPGTGAEAFF
V: TRBV18; D: TRBD1; J: TRBJ2-7; length: 17; size: -; DNA: TGTGCCAGCTCACCACCCGGGACAGGGGTTGGGGTCGGCGAGCAGTACTTC; CDR3: CASSPPGTGVGVGEQYF
V: TRBV5-4; D: -; J: TRBJ2-1; length: 15; size: -; DNA: TGTGCCAGCAGGCCCGGGGGTTCGGGCCCCAATGAGCAGTTCTTC; CDR3: CASRPGGSGPNEQFF
V: TRBV4-1; D: TRBD1; J: TRBJ1-2; length: 18; size: -; DNA: TGCGCCAGCAGTAGCCCGGGACAGGGGCGTCTCAGAGGCTATGGCTACACCTTC; CDR3: CASSSPGQGRLRGYGYTF
V: TRBV5-1; D: -; J: TRBJ1-4; length: 12; size: -; DNA: TGCGCCAGCAGCTTGGCGGGTGAAAAACTGTTTTTT; CDR3: CASSLAGEKLFF